This T cell receptor (beta chain) was obtained from a study of blood T cell repertoires in COVID-19. Study at large: The origin of the acute and convalescent COVID-19 samples was the United States, Italy and Spain. Sources were T cells, B-cell-depleted T cells, or PBMCs; the material itself was cDNA or gDNA.

Per the original data handling: Estimation of nucleated cell counts relied on the amplification of reference gene primers. Generated by immunoSEQ multiplex PCR, the TCRdb table keeps only in-frame clones and is missing some. V and J calls and clone size follow that table, whereas D and trimming were derived from the DNA. The table shows roughly 190,000 clones, with 70% to 90% occurring only once. The germline V gene encodes CDR1 SGHDT and CDR2 YYEEEE. The CDR3 runs to 14 residues. The V gene lost 4 bases and the J gene lost 5 bases, with 15 bases spanning the gap. The sequencing sample was made of peripheral blood. This receptor was obtained from a woman aged 40 to 55 who had recovered from COVID-19. The chain combines TRBV5-6 with TRBJ1-2; D not resolved. The CDR3 sequence is CASSTRGSAYGYTF. The CDR3 nucleotides are TGTGCCAGCAGCACTCGCGGGAGCGCGTATGGCTACACCTTC. The whole variable domain, filled in from reference TRBV5-6 and TRBJ1-2, reads DAGVTQSPTHLIKTRGQQVTLRCSPKSGHDTVSWYQQALGQGPQFIFQYYEEEERQRGNFPDRFSGHQFPNYSSELNVNALLLGDSALYLCASSTRGSAYGYTFGSGTRLTVV.